This entry concerns a single TCR beta chain. It lacks a known antigen. It has no much larger one-base neighbor in the sample; base qualities were not kept. This entry belongs to a study of CD8 T cells in ankylosing spondylitis (dated by TCRdb to the late 2010s). Turning to the overall study: T cell receptor beta repertoires were profiled in healthy donors and ankylosing spondylitis patients so that disease-linked TCR variants could be found. Samples of peripheral blood were taken, and for ankylosing spondylitis patients, synovial fluid was collected as well. The whole study cohort included about a hundred healthy donors and around 24 ankylosing spondylitis patients. Beyond this particular receptor, the publication reports: A CD8+ phenotype was shown by the disease-linked clones, which were found at relatively low frequencies in peripheral blood. Significant enrichment of the disease-linked clones was reported in matched synovial fluid samples from ankylosing spondylitis patients. Blood from ankylosing spondylitis patients appeared to be characterized by a TCR beta motif made up of under ten highly homologous amino acid variants. Some motif variants were previously reported in synovial fluid and blood of reactive arthritis patients, suggesting common disease-initiation mechanisms.

The sample was run on an Illumina HiSeq 2500. Quantitative 5'-RACE with molecular barcodes was the method used to prepare the TCR beta libraries. In the paper's pipeline: A new computational method based on a probabilistic model of VDJ rearrangement was used to identify disease-linked TCR variants. The public sequencing data were trimmed at Q25 with fastp and processed into clonotypes with MiXCR by TCRdb, which kept only in-frame beta chains. Rows matching on CDR3 protein sequence are summarized as one entry with the most common DNA and genes. The V and J calls and clone size are TCRdb's, not the authors'. This sample has roughly 400,000 distinct CDR3 sequences in its table, and 20% to 25% of those were observed once. The top ten clonotypes cover roughly 16% of the sample. The germline V gene (reference sequence) gives CDR1 as DFQATT and CDR2 as SNEGSKA. V loses 6 bases of germline sequence and J loses 3 bases, and the interval between the two ends is 12 bases. The CDR3 holds 13 amino acids from the cysteine to the phenylalanine. CDR3 DNA is the only sequence kept; it has 39 bases, read in frame from the first base.

The rearrangement combines TRBV20-1 with TRBJ2-1; the D gene may be TRBD1 or TRBD2, since each aligns over 5 bases. The sample comprised blood, either unsorted or a sorted T cell fraction (not recorded which). This TCR was recovered from a male donor with ankylosing spondylitis. The sequenced DNA: TGCAGTGCCGAGGGGCTTAGCTACAATGAGCAGTTCTTC. Translated, this gives CSAEGLSYNEQFF.